This T cell receptor beta chain was obtained from a study of vaccination effects on CD4 cells after COVID-19. Comments on this clone: The target antigen is unknown.

Measured with immunoSEQ multiplex PCR; TCRdb has only the in-frame clones, and not every one. The sample carries 78,000 or so clones, about 78% recorded once. With the ViraFEST assay, the study expanded antigen-specific CD4+ T cells using viral peptide pools, then sequenced them. Isolation of CD4+ T cells took place after around 10 days of culture. Vaccinated participants had no history of SARS-CoV-2 infection and tested negative for nucleocapsid antibodies. It was on days 3 and 7 that half the medium was replaced with IL-2 medium. The CDR3 spans 15 residues. Germline V gives CDR1 SGHRS, CDR2 YFSETQ. V was cut by 2 bases and J by 9 bases, with 18 bases left in between.

The rearrangement uses TRBV5-1 and TRBJ2-1; D may be TRBD2 (5 bases). The starting material was CD4+ T cells from PBMCs cultured with SARS-CoV-2 spike peptides, obtained before COVID-19 vaccination. The source is a human donor who received a COVID-19 vaccine. This CDR3 is CASSFGETLYREQFF. Written as DNA, the CDR3 is TGCGCCAGCAGCTTCGGGGAGACGCTGTATCGTGAGCAGTTCTTC.